This TCR beta chain emerged from a study of beta chain features in type 1 diabetes. Study-wide findings and caveats: Shorter TCRB CDR3s, moderately but significantly so, were found in Type 1 diabetes patients in all four CD4+ subsets.

V shed 4 bases and J shed 4 bases, with 19 bases lying between them. The CDR3 is 16 amino acids. Germline V lookup: CDR1 LGHNT, CDR2 FRNRAP. Using CD45RO/CCR7/CD25/CD127/CD95/CD27, CD4+ naive, central memory, regulatory and stem cell-like memory cells were sorted. With respect to this clone: Antigen unknown.

cDNA synthesis used the whole RNA isolate, giving expressed TCRB sequences. This table comes from immunoSEQ multiplex PCR, and its TCRdb copy is limited to in-frame clones, with some not included. The sample lists 300,000 or so clones, more than 13% occurring once. V gene TRBV12-5 combines with J gene TRBJ2-5, with D possibly being TRBD1 (6 bases). The sequencing sample was made of naive CD4+ T cells from blood. The receptor's source is a man younger than 45 with type 1 diabetes. The DNA of the CDR3 is TGTGCTAGTGGTTCACGCAGGGGCGGCCCTGGAGAGACCCAGTACTTC. This codes for CASGSRRGGPGETQYF. The full variable domain, with the rest looked up from reference TRBV12-5 and TRBJ2-5, is DARVTQTPRHKVTEMGQEVTMRCQPILGHNTVFWYRQTMMQGLELLAYFRNRAPLDDSGMPKDRFSAEMPDATLATLKIQPSEPRDSAVYFCASGSRRGGPGETQYFGPGTRLLVL.